This T cell receptor (beta chain) was obtained from a study of CD8+ T cells in alopecia areata. J was trimmed by 8 bases and V by 2 bases; bases with no gene match: 3. This CDR3 contains 12 residues. Germline loops: CDR1 SQVTM, CDR2 ANQGSEA. The authors sorted CD4+ and CD8+ T cells from PBMCs. Sequencing used cDNA as its template, made by extracting RNA and reverse transcribing it. Profiling relied on immunoSEQ multiplex PCR, and the TCRdb table lists in-frame clones only, not all of them. This table holds roughly 150,000 clones, around 57% found once. This clone was seen a single time. The sample taken for sequencing was CD4+ T cells sorted from blood. This rearrangement joins TRBV29-1 to TRBJ2-3; 8 positions agree with TRBD2. The source is a human donor in good health. Here the CDR3 reads CSVEQRELTQYF. The CDR3 bases are TGCAGCGTTGAACAGCGGGAGCTTACGCAGTATTTT.